This T cell receptor beta chain was retrieved from a study of cytomegalovirus exposure and HLA in healthy donors. The study, taken as a whole, reports: In vitro data verified a few CMV-associated chains as specific for CMV antigens.

This clone was detected a few times. No antigen is known for it. Germline CDR1 SGHRS, CDR2 YFSETQ. The CDR3 contains 15 residues. The ends were cut back, 3 bases at V and 5 bases at J, with 16 bases in the middle. PCR amplification relied on 60 Vbeta primers (plus 13 Jbeta primers). Profiled with immunoSEQ multiplex PCR; TCRdb holds only in-frame clones, not every one. Of some 90,000 clones listed, approximately 69% are singletons. This clonotype was obtained from a boy between 10 and 17 years old in good health and CMV-seropositive. Input material: PBMCs. The rearrangement joins TRBV5-1 to TRBJ2-3; weak D call: TRBD1 (6 bases). Here the CDR3 DNA reads TGCGCCAGCAGCTCGAATGGACAGATCGGAGATACGCAGTATTTT. Translated, it gives CASSSNGQIGDTQYF.